This TCR beta chain appears in the sequencing data of a study of CD8 T cells in Susac syndrome. RNA amounts of about 0.5 to 1 ug underwent reverse transcription with random hexamers. MiXCR, applied by TCRdb to the immunoSEQ multiplex PCR reads, yields one record per CDR3 protein. Among roughly 80,000 distinct CDR3 sequences listed, roughly 90% were seen once. Sequencing of TCR beta covered CD8+ and CD4+ T cells obtained from blood. Multiple sclerosis controls were treatment-naive patients with stable or active relapsing-remitting disease. The germline V and J ends were trimmed by 0 bases and 13 bases, with 12 bases remaining between them. The CDR3 is 12 residues long. Germline loops: CDR1 MGHRA, CDR2 YSYEKL.

This sequence originates from a human donor with multiple sclerosis. The sample comprised CD8+ T cells from PBMCs. This rearrangement joins TRBV4-1 to TRBJ1-1; D call uncertain. This CDR3 reads CASSQEGRWVFF. The CDR3 region has the DNA TGCGCCAGCAGCCAAGAGGGTCGGTGGGTTTTCTTT.